This paragraph reports one T cell receptor (beta chain). Its specificity is not known. These data come from a study of T-cell reconstitution after alpha-beta-depleted transplantation in children. Study results and caveats: Surviving recipient cells, namely T cells and thymic progenitors, were the source of high day-60 TCRbeta diversity in some patients.

A TCRbeta library incorporating unique molecular identifiers was prepared. TCRdb reanalysed the PCR reads using MiXCR and keeps one entry per CDR3 protein. The sample records 700,000 to 850,000 distinct CDR3 sequences, approximately 15% being singletons. This CDR3 is built from 17 residues. CDR1 is SGHDN and CDR2 is FVKESK in the germline V gene. The V segment lost 7 bases and the J segment 6 bases; nucleotides outside the gene matches: 12. The receptor comes from a male patient aged 5 to 17 who had a stem cell transplant for acute lymphoblastic leukemia, so the T cells may come from the graft donor. Source: PBMCs, mostly from graft donor cells, taken 360 days after TCRalphabeta/CD19-depleted stem cell transplant. The genes are TRBV14 and TRBJ2-3; 14 nucleotides line up with TRBD2. Written as DNA, the CDR3 is TGTGCCAGCACCCCCGGGACTAGCGGGAGCTTATATGATACGCAGTATTTT. Translating gives CASTPGTSGSLYDTQYF.